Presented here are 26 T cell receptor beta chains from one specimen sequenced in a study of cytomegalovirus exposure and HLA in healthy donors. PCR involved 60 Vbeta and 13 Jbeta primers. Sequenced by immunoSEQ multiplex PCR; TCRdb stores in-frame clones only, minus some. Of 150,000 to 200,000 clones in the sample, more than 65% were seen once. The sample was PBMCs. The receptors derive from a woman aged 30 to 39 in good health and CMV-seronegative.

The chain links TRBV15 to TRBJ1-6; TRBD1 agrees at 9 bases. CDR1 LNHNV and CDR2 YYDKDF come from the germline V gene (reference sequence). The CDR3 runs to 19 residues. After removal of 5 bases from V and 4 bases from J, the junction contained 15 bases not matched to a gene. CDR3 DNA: TGTGCCACCAGCTCCCCGCGGGACAGGGAAGAATCTTATAATTCACCCCTCCACTTT. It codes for CATSSPRDREESYNSPLHF.

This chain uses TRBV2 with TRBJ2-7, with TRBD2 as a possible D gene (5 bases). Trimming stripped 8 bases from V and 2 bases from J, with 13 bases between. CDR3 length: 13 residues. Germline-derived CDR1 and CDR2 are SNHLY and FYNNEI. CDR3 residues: CASDSSGAYEQYF. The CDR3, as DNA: TGTGCCAGCGACTCATCCGGGGCCTACGAGCAGTACTTC.

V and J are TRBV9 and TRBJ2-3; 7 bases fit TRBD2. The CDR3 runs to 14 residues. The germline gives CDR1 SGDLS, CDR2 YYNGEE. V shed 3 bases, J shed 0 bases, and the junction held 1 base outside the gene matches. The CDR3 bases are TGTGCCAGCAGCGGGGAGGGGAGCACAGATACGCAGTATTTT. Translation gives CASSGEGSTDTQYF.

The CDR3 DNA reads TGCGCCAGCAGCCTCGGGACAGGGGGAGAGACCCAGTACTTC. Translation: CASSLGTGGETQYF. V usage is TRBV5-1 and J usage is TRBJ2-5; 11 bases align to TRBD1. The J segment lost 4 bases and the V segment lost 4 bases, leaving 3 bases of the junction unmatched. Germline CDR1 is SGHRS and CDR2 is YFSETQ. CDR3 length equals 14 residues.

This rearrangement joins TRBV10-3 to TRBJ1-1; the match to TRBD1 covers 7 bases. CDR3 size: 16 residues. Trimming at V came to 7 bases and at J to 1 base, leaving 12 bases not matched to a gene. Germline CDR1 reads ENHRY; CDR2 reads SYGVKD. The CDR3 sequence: CAITNSGQATNTEAFF. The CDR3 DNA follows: TGTGCCATCACCAACAGCGGACAGGCGACGAACACTGAAGCTTTCTTT.

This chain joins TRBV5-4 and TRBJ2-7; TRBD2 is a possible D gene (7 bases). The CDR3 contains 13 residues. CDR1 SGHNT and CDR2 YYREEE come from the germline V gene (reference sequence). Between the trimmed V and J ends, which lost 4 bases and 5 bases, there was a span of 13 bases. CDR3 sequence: CASSPAGAHEQYF. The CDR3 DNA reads TGTGCCAGCAGCCCGGCGGGGGCACACGAGCAGTACTTC.

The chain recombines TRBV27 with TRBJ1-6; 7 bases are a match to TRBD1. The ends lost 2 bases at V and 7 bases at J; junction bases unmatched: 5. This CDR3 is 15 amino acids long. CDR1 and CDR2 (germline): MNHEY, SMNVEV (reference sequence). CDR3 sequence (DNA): TGTGCCAGCAGTTTAGGAAACAGGGGAAATTCACCCCTCCACTTT. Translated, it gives CASSLGNRGNSPLHF.

DNA for the CDR3: TGTGCCAGATGGGGGGGATGGGACGAGCAGTACTTC. Its protein product is CARWGGWDEQYF. V is TRBV28 and J is TRBJ2-7; 7 bases are shared with TRBD2. J gave up 5 bases and V 9 bases, and 7 bases lay outside the gene matches. The CDR3 loop spans 12 amino acids. Germline CDR1 reads MDHEN; CDR2 reads SYDVKM.

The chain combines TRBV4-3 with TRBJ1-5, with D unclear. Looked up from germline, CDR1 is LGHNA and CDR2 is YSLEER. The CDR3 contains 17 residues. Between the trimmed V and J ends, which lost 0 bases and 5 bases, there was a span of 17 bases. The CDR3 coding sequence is TGCGCCAGCAGCCAAGATCAAGCGGCGGCAGGCGATCAGCCCCAGCATTTT. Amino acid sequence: CASSQDQAAAGDQPQHF.

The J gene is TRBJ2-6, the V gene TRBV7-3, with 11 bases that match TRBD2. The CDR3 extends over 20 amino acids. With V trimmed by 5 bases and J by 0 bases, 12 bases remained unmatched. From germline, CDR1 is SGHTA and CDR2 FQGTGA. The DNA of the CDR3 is TGTGCCAGCAGCGACCTGGGACTAGCGGATATGAGCTCTGGGGCCAACGTCCTGACTTTC. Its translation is CASSDLGLADMSSGANVLTF. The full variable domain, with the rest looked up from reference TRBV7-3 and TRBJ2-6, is GAGVSQTPSNKVTEKGKYVELRCDPISGHTALYWYRQSLGQGPEFLIYFQGTGAADDSGLPNDRFFAVRPEGSVSTLKIQRTERGDSAVYLCASSDLGLADMSSGANVLTFGAGSRLTVL.

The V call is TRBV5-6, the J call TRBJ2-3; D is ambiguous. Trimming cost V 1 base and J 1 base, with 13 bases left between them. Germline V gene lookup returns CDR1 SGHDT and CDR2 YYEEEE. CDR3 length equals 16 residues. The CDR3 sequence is CASSLLAMLGTDTQYF. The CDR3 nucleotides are TGTGCCAGCAGCTTGTTAGCTATGCTGGGCACAGATACGCAGTATTTT.

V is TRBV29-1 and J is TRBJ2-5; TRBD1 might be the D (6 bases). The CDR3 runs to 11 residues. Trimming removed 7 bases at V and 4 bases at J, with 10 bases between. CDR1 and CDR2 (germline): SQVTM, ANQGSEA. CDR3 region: CSGPRGETQYF. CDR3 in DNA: TGCAGCGGACCCAGGGGAGAGACCCAGTACTTC.

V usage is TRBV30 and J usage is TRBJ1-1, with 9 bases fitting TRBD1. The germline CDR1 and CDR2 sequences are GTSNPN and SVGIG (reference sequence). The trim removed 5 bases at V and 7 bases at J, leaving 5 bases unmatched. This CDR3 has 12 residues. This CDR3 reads CAWQTGGIEAFF. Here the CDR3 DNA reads TGTGCCTGGCAGACAGGGGGAATTGAAGCTTTCTTT.

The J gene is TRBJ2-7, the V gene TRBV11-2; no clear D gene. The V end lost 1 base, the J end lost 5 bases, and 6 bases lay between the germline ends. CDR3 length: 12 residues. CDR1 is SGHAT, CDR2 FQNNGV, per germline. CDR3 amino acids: CASSLAIHEQYF. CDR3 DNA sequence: TGTGCCAGCAGCTTAGCTATCCACGAGCAGTACTTC.

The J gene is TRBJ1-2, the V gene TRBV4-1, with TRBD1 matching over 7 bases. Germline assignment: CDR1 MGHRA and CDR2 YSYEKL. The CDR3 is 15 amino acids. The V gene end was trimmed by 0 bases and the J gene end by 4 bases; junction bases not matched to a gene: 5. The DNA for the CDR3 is TGCGCCAGCAGCCAAGATGGAGGGGGCGGCTATGGCTACACCTTC. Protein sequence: CASSQDGGGGYGYTF.

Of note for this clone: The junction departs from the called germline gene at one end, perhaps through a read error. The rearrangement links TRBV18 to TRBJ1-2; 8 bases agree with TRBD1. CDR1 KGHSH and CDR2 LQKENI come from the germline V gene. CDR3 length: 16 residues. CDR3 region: CASSPLRIQGVYGYTF. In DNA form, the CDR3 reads TGTGCCAGCTCCCCACTCAGGATACAGGGGGTCTATGGCTACACCTTC.

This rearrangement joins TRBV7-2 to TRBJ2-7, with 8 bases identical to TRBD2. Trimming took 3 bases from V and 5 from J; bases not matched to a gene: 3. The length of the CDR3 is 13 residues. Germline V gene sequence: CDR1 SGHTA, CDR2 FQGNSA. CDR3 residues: CASSFSGTNEQYF. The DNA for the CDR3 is TGTGCCAGCAGCTTTAGCGGGACCAACGAGCAGTACTTC.

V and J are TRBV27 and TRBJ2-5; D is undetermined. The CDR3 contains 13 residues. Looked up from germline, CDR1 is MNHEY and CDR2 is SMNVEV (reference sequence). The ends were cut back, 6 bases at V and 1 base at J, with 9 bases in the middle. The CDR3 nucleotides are TGTGCCAGCAGCCAACTTTTCCAAGAGACCCAGTACTTC. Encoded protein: CASSQLFQETQYF.

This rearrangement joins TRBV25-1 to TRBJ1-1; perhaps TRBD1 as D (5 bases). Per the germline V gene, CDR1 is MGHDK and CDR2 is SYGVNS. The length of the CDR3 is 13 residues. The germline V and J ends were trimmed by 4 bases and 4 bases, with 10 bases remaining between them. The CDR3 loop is CASSVGVGTEAFF. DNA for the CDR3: TGTGCCAGCAGTGTAGGGGTGGGCACTGAAGCTTTCTTT.

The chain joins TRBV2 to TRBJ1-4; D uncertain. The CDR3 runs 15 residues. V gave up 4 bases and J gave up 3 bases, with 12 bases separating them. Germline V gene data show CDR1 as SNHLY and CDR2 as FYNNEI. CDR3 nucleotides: TGTGCCAGCAGTGTTGAGCGGTATCCTAATGAAAAACTGTTTTTT. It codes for CASSVERYPNEKLFF.

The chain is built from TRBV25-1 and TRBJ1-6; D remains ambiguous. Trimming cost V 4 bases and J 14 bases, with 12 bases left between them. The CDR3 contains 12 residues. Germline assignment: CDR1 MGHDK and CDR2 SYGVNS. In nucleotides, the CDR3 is TGTGCCAGCAGTGTACCGACCGGGGCCCTCCACTTT. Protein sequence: CASSVPTGALHF.

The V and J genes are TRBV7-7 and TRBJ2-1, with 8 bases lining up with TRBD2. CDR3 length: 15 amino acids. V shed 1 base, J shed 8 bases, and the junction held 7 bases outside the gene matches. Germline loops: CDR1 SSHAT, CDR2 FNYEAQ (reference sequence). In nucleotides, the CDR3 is TGTGCCAGCAGCTTAGATCTAGCGGGCCAGGATGAGCAGTTCTTC. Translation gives CASSLDLAGQDEQFF.

Here the CDR3 DNA reads TGCGCCTCAGCGGAGGGTTACAAGGTCCTCGAGCAGTACTTC. It specifies CASAEGYKVLEQYF. V usage is TRBV5-1 and J usage is TRBJ2-7, with D perhaps matching TRBD2 (6 bases). Germline assignment: CDR1 SGHRS and CDR2 YFSETQ. The CDR3 runs to 14 residues. The ends were cut back, 10 bases at V and 6 bases at J, with 23 bases in the middle.

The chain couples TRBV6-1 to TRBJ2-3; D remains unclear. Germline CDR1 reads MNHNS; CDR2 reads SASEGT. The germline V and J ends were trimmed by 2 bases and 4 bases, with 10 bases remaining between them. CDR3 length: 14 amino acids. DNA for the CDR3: TGTGCCAGCAGTGAATCCAGGCCTCCAGATACGCAGTATTTT. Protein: CASSESRPPDTQYF.

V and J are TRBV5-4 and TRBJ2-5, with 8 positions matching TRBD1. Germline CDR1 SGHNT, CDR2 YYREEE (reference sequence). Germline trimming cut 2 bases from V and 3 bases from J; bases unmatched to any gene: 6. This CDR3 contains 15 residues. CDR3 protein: CASSFRGPGEETQYF. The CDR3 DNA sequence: TGTGCCAGCAGCTTCAGGGGGCCCGGGGAAGAGACCCAGTACTTC.

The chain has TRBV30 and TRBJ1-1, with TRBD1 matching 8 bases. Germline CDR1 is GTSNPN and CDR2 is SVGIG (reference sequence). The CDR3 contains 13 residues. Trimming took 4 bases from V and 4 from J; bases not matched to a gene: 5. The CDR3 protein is CAWTGGRVTEAFF. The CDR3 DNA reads TGTGCCTGGACAGGGGGCCGGGTCACTGAAGCTTTCTTT. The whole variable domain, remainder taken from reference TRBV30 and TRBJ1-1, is SQTIHQWPATLVQPVGSPLSLECTVEGTSNPNLYWYRQAAGRGLQLLFYSVGIGQISSEVPQNLSASRPQDRQFILSSKKLLLSDSGFYLCAWTGGRVTEAFFGQGTRLTVV.